This is a list of T cell receptor beta chains from one sample in a study of cytomegalovirus exposure and HLA in healthy donors. The table came from immunoSEQ multiplex PCR; TCRdb's copy has only in-frame clones and leaves some out. The sample lists some 150,000 clones, roughly 80% occurring once. Sequencing used PBMCs. The receptors were sampled from a woman aged 45-65 years in good health and CMV-seropositive. CDR3s include the opening cysteine and the closing phenylalanine or tryptophan. A D gene is named only where the DNA matches it firmly. A clone size is listed for some rows: how often the clone was seen (once, few, many), or a class if it is expanded.

clone_size	v_call	j_call	d_call	cdr3_nt	cdr3_aa
-	TRBV10-3	TRBJ1-3	-	TGTGCCATCAGTGAGTCGACAATGGGGCGAGGCTACTCTGGAAACACCATATATTTT	CAISESTMGRGYSGNTIYF
few	TRBV2	TRBJ2-3	TRBD2	TGTGCCAGCGGGACTAGCGTCACAGATACGCAGTATTTT	CASGTSVTDTQYF
-	TRBV7-2	TRBJ2-4	-	TGTGCCAGCAGCTTATTTACAGGGCTAGCCAAAAACATTCAGTACTTC	CASSLFTGLAKNIQYF
-	TRBV6-5	TRBJ2-3	-	TGTGCCAGCAGTTACTCGGCAGGCAGGACACCAGATACGCAGTATTTT	CASSYSAGRTPDTQYF
-	TRBV29-1	TRBJ2-2	TRBD2	TGCAGCGTTGAAGGGGGACTAGCGGGAATTAACACCGGGGAGCTGTTTTTT	CSVEGGLAGINTGELFF
-	TRBV7-9	TRBJ1-2	-	TGTGCCAGCAGACCAACCATCTGGACAGCGTTAGCCTATGGCTACACCTTC	CASRPTIWTALAYGYTF
-	TRBV27	TRBJ2-7	-	TGTGCCAGCAGTCCTACGGAGCAGTACTTC	CASSPTEQYF
-	TRBV10-3	TRBJ2-1	-	TGTGCCATCAGCCCAAGCGGAGGGAAATACAATGAGCAGTTCTTC	CAISPSGGKYNEQFF
-	TRBV7-8	TRBJ1-2	TRBD1	TGTGCCAGCAGCCCACAGGGGTTTTCGAGGGGCTACACCTTC	CASSPQGFSRGYTF
-	TRBV7-3	TRBJ2-1	TRBD2	TGTGCCAGCAGCTCATCCGGGACTAGCTTTAATGAGCAGTTCTTC	CASSSSGTSFNEQFF
-	TRBV19	TRBJ2-5	TRBD1	TGTGCCAGTAGTACCCACAGGACAGGGCAAGAGACCCAGTACTTC	CASSTHRTGQETQYF
-	TRBV28	TRBJ1-5	-	TGTGCCAGCAGCCCCCTTAGCAATCAGCCCCAGCATTTT	CASSPLSNQPQHF